This entry concerns a single T cell receptor beta chain. What it binds is not known. Method: immunoSEQ multiplex PCR; TCRdb's copy keeps in-frame clones and lacks some. The sample lists 53,000 or so clones, 85% to 90% occurring once. The data are from a study of PD-L1 blockade in urothelial cancer. Looking at the study overall: Male sex and bladder-origin urothelial cancer were recorded for twenty-five of 29 patients. Treatment start was followed by blood analysis at 3 weeks (second dose) and again at 6 weeks. Study-level points and caveats: Patients with durable benefit had greater blood expansion of tumor-associated TCR clones 3 weeks into treatment.

As to time point: peripheral blood 6 weeks after treatment start. Trimming shortened V by 0 bases and J by 4 bases, and 7 bases separated the two germline ends. Per the germline V gene, CDR1 is GTSNPN and CDR2 is SVGIG (reference sequence). The CDR3 sequence is 13 residues long. This TCR was sampled from a man between 60 and 75 years old with urothelial cancer. The chain has TRBV30 and TRBJ1-5; TRBD1 might be the D (5 bases). The sample consisted of PBMCs, taken around atezolizumab (anti-PD-L1) treatment. The CDR3 spells CAWSVQANQPQHF. The CDR3 DNA is TGTGCCTGGAGTGTACAGGCTAATCAGCCCCAGCATTTT. The full variable domain, rest sourced from reference TRBV30 and TRBJ1-5, is SQTIHQWPATLVQPVGSPLSLECTVEGTSNPNLYWYRQAAGRGLQLLFYSVGIGQISSEVPQNLSASRPQDRQFILSSKKLLLSDSGFYLCAWSVQANQPQHFGDGTRLSIL.